This T cell receptor beta chain was recovered during a study of T cell repertoires and Cas9 in healthy adults (dated by TCRdb to 2016 to 2019). Study-level background: Multi-effector potency, cytotoxicity and lineage determination within the CD4 and CD8 compartments were characterized for SpCas9-reactive T cells. This study looked at whether people already carry T cell immunity to the Streptococcus pyogenes Cas9 nuclease (SpCas9), the enzyme used in CRISPR gene editing.

V loses 5 bases of germline sequence and J loses 4 bases, and the interval between the two ends is 11 bases. Counted from cysteine to phenylalanine, this CDR3 has 12 amino acids. Only the CDR3 portion is preserved as DNA: 36 bases, with reading frame beginning at the first base. Via the germline V gene (reference sequence), CDR1 is GTSNPN and CDR2 SVGIG. Findings and caveats that apply to the study as a whole: In vitro, SpCas9-reactive regulatory T cells were reported to reduce the proliferation and function of SpCas9-reactive effector T cells.

A note on this clone: Which antigen it targets is not known. No much larger clone exists at a distance of one base, and base qualities are not known.

Receptor libraries were prepared by the immunoSEQ multiplex PCR assay. Here the immuneACCESS table is served through TCRdb, limited to in-frame sequences with V and J called. Missing clones are a known gap in these copies; in checked studies unresolved V genes cover under half, and the rest lacks a known reason. The sample table contains about 15,000 clones; only one count was recorded for 89% of them. Roughly 2% of the sample is in the top ten clones. Donors were healthy humans. The chain links TRBV30 with TRBJ2-5; the D region is possibly TRBD1 or TRBD2, each matching across 5 bases. This receptor was identified in a human donor in good health. The source material was Tregs (CD4+, CD25+, CD127-, CD137-, CD154-) from PBMCs; culture status not recorded. DNA sequence: TGTGCCTGGGGGGGAAGGGGAGAGACCCAGTACTTC. This gives the protein CAWGGRGETQYF. With the portions outside the CDR3 filled from the reference TRBV30 and TRBJ2-5 genes, the complete variable region becomes SQTIHQWPATLVQPVGSPLSLECTVEGTSNPNLYWYRQAAGRGLQLLFYSVGIGQISSEVPQNLSASRPQDRQFILSSKKLLLSDSGFYLCAWGGRGETQYFGPGTRLLVL.